The present T cell receptor beta chain was sequenced within a study of blood T cells in healthy people across ages. A sample-barcoded 5' primer and a J-beta primer mix were used in a second PCR of roughly 6 to 12 cycles. In TCRdb, the 5' RACE reads were re-called with MiXCR into one record per CDR3 protein. The repertoire holds 600,000 to 900,000 distinct CDR3 sequences, 20% to 30% seen once, with under 3% in the top ten. The junction had 6 bases not matched to a gene; V was cut back by 5 bases and J by 8 bases. The CDR3 is 14 residues long. This clonotype was seen only a few times. The data were also submitted as part of a second study, on T cells of mothers and their children.

The sequenced sample was blood. This TCR came from a boy younger than 18 in good health. This rearrangement joins TRBV12-3 or TRBV12-4 to TRBJ1-4, with 9 bases that match TRBD1. This CDR3 reads CASSKQGAREKLFF. DNA for the CDR3: TGTGCCAGCAGTAAACAGGGGGCGCGAGAAAAACTGTTTTTT.